The TCR beta chain under discussion was sequenced for a study of shared clonotypes between healthy human individuals (TCRdb year 2020). Background on the whole study: The cohort included three men and a couple of women between 18 and 49 years of age. Per donor, three plates each were used for CD4 naive and CD4 memory, two for CD8 naive, and one for CD8 memory. Blood TCR repertoires of roughly five healthy adults were deeply sequenced to estimate repertoire size and the extent of clonotype sharing between individuals. Libraries were prepared and TCR repertoires were sequenced by different laboratories using diverse techniques, in order to increase sequencing depth and limit assay-specific biases. Per donor, leukapheresis produced somewhere between about 0.9 and 9 billion PBMCs. What the research found in general, with its limitations: When several donors were compared, the shared fraction of clonotypes was about 5% for naive CD4, approximately 3.5% for naive CD8, 2% to 2.5% for memory CD4, and 0.3% to 0.5% for memory CD8. Pairwise subsampling led to the expectation that sequencing depth would affect the degree of clonotype sharing among donors. Naive subsets generally had larger estimated clonotype richness than memory subsets. Rarefaction of sorted-subset datasets indicated incomplete sequencing despite the large sequencing depth. Compared with non-shared clonotypes, clonotypes shared by all four sorted-subset donors had higher generation probabilities. The small number of donors limited the genetic and exposure-history diversity represented. Only blood was sampled, and tissue TCR repertoires likely differ from those in blood.

As encoded in the germline V gene (reference sequence), CDR1 is LNHDA while CDR2 is SQIVND. Spanning cysteine to phenylalanine, the CDR3 consists of 12 amino acids. CDR3 DNA only is kept here, 36 bases in frame from base 1. V lost 6 bases and J lost 0 bases; the stretch between them is 5 bases long. This clone was picked up one time. It lacks a known antigen. Per-base qualities were not stored, and no clone one base away is much larger. The donors were healthy, HIV-negative adults with no recently reported acute infections or vaccinations. Every donor was a Caucasian adult living in Nashville, Tennessee, USA. CD4+ T cells were enriched by magnetic negative selection, after which naive cells were positively selected on CD45RA and the negative fraction was taken as the memory subset. After blood collection by leukapheresis, PBMCs were isolated using Ficoll-Histopaque density gradient centrifugation and then cryopreserved in the vapor phase of liquid nitrogen. Purity and quantity of every magnetically sorted T cell population were checked by analytical flow cytometry. Genomic DNA was isolated from every sorted fraction and measured by UV absorbance on a Nanodrop 2000c.

Using the deep immunoSEQ assay, multiplex PCR amplified TCR CDR3 regions from genomic DNA. For each cell subset, the extracted genomic DNA was distributed evenly across all wells of several immunoSEQ 96-well plates, and each plate served as one replicate. For sorted subsets, roughly 0.2 ug genomic DNA, equal to about 30,000 T cell genomes, was loaded into each replicate PCR. The purified libraries were quantified using a Qubit 3.0 fluorometer, sized with a Bioanalyzer 2100, and then quantified again using the KAPA Library Quantification kit. Every immunoSEQ 96-well plate was sequenced on a dedicated single-read 150-cycle Illumina NextSeq 550 flow cell. The source study handled its data this way. Because the immunoSEQ output included only junctional sequences and no quality scores, the filtering could not be the same as the filtering used for full-length reads. Sequences were annotated with PyIR, a Python wrapper for IgBLAST v1.9, and V/J genes and CDR3 were assigned using IMGT germline references. Reads were filtered out if the reads had weak V/J assignments (E-value above 1e-6), no CDR3, stop codons, out-of-frame junctions, or ambiguous translated residues. V3J clonotypes were defined as sequences sharing the same inferred V gene, J gene, and CDR3 amino acid sequence. The percentage overlap between two repertoires was calculated by dividing the number of shared unique clonotypes by the size of the smaller repertoire. Repertoire richness was assessed with RTK rarefaction, the Chao1 estimator, and Recon v2.1 estimates of unobserved clonotypes. For all TCRbeta clonotypes obtained by the gDNA method from several donors, generation probabilities were computed with OLGA. TCRdb carries this immuneACCESS record with in-frame sequences only. Its versions omit some clonotypes, under half of them owing to an unresolved V gene in the studies checked, with the rest unexplained. The DNA gave D and trimming, while V, J and clone size come from that table. This sample is represented by about 680,000 clones; 55% to 75% of them were singletons. 1.8% of the sample is taken by the ten largest.

The source of this sequence is a woman in her 30s in good health. Sequencing used memory CD4+ T cells sorted from blood. The intended sense of this specimen's cell subset or site label: CD45RA-negative fraction. This receptor chain uses TRBV19 and TRBJ2-5, with the D gene not clear enough to name. The CDR3 corresponds to CASRGYQETQYF. The DNA reads as follows: TGTGCCAGTAGGGGGTACCAAGAGACCCAGTACTTC.